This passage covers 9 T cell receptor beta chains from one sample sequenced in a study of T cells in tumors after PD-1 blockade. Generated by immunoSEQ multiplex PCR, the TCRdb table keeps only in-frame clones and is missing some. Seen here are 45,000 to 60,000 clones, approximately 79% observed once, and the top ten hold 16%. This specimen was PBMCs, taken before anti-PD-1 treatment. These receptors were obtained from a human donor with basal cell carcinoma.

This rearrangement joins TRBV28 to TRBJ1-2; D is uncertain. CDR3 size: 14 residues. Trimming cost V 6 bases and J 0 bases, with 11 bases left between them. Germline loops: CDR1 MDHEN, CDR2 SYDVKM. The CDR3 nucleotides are TGTGCCAGCAGCCCTGGAGCGGCTAACTATGGCTACACCTTC. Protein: CASSPGAANYGYTF.

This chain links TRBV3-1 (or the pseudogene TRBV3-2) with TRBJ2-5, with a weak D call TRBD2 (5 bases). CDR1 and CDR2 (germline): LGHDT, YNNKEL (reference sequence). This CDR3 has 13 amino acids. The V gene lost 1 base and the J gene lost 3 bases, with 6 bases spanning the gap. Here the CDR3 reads CASSQAGKETQYF. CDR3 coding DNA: TGTGCCAGCAGCCAAGCGGGAAAAGAGACCCAGTACTTC.

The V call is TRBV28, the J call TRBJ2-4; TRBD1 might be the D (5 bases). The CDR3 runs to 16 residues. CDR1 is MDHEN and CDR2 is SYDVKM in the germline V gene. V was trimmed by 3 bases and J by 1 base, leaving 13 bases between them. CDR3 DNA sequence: TGTGCCAGCAGTTTTACCCAAAAGGGGGCCAAAAACATTCAGTACTTC. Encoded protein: CASSFTQKGAKNIQYF.

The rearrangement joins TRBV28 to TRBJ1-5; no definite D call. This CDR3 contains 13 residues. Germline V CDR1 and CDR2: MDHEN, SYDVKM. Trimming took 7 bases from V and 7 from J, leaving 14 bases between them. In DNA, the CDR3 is TGTGCCAGCACCCCAGGTTTGGGACAGCCCCAGCATTTT. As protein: CASTPGLGQPQHF.

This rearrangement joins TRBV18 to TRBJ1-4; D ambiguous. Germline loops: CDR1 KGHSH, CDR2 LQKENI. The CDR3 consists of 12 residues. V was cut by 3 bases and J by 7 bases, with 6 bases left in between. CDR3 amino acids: CASSPLGEKLFF. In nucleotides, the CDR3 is TGTGCCAGCTCACCTCTTGGTGAAAAACTGTTTTTT.

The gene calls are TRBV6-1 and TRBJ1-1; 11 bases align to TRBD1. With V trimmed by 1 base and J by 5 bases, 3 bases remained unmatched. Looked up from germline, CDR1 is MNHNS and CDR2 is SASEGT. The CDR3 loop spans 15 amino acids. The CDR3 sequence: CASSEVGQGATEAFF. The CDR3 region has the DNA TGTGCCAGCAGTGAAGTCGGACAGGGGGCTACTGAAGCTTTCTTT.

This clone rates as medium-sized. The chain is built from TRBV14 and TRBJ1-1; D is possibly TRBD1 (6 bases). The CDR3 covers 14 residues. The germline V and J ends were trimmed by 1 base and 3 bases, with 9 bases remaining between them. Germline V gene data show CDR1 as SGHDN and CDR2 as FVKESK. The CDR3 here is CASSQGNRDTEAFF. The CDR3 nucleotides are TGTGCCAGCAGCCAAGGAAACAGGGACACTGAAGCTTTCTTT.

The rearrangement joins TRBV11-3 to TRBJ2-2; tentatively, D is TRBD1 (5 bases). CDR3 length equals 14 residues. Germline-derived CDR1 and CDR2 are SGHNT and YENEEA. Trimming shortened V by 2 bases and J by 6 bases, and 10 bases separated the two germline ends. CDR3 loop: CASSLSGKAGELFF. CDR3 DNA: TGTGCCAGCAGCTTATCAGGGAAAGCCGGGGAGCTGTTTTTT.

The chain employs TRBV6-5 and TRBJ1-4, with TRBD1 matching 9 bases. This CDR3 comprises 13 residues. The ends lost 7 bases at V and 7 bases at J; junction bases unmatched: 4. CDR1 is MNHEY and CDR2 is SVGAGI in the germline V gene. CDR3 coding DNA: TGTGCCAGCACTAACAGGGGGCGTGAAAAACTGTTTTTT. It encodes CASTNRGREKLFF.